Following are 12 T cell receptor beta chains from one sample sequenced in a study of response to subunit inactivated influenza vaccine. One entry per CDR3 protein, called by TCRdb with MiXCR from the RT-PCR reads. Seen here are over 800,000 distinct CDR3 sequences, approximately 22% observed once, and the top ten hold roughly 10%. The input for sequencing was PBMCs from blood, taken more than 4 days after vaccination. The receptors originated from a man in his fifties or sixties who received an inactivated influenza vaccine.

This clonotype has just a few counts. The CDR3 region has the DNA TGTGCCACCGTGGGGGAGAGCAGCAATCAGCCCCAGCATTTT. Amino acids: CATVGESSNQPQHF. This chain joins TRBV10-3 and TRBJ1-5; tentatively, D is TRBD1 (5 bases). The CDR3 contains 14 residues. Germline V lookup: CDR1 ENHRY, CDR2 SYGVKD. Deletions cut 10 bases from V and 1 base from J, with 14 bases between.

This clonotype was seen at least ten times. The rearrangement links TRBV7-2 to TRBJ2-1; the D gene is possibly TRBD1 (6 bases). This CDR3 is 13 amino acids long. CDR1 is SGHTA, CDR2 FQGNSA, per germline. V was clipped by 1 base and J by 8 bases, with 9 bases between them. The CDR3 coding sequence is TGTGCCAGCAGCTTAGACAGGGTGGATGAGCAGTTCTTC. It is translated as CASSLDRVDEQFF.

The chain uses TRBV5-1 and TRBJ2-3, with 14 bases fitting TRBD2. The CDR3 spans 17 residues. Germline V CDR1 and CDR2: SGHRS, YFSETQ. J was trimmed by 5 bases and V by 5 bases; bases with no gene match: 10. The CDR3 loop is CASSQEGLAGAEDTQYF. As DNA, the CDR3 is TGCGCCAGCAGTCAGGAGGGACTAGCGGGGGCGGAAGATACGCAGTATTTT.

This CDR3 reads CASSPRTASTDTQYF. CDR3 bases: TGTGCCAGCAGCCCTCGGACAGCTAGCACAGATACGCAGTATTTT. The chain couples TRBV7-2 to TRBJ2-3, with D possibly matching TRBD1 (6 bases). The CDR3 has 15 residues. V was shortened by 5 bases and J by 0 bases, with 12 bases between the two germline ends. CDR1 is SGHTA and CDR2 is FQGNSA in the germline V gene.

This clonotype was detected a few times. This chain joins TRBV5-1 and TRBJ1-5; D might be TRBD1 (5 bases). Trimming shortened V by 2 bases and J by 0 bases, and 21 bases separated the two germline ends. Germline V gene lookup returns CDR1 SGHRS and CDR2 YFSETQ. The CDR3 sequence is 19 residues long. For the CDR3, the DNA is TGCGCCAGCAGCTTAGTGGGGACTCGGGGGACTTATAGCAATCAGCCCCAGCATTTT. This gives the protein CASSLVGTRGTYSNQPQHF.

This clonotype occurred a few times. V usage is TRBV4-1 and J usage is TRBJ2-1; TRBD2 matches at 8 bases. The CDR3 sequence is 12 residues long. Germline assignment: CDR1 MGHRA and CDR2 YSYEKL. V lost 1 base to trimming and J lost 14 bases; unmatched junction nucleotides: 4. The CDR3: CASSQVGTREFF. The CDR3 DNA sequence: TGCGCCAGCAGCCAAGTCGGGACTAGAGAGTTCTTC.

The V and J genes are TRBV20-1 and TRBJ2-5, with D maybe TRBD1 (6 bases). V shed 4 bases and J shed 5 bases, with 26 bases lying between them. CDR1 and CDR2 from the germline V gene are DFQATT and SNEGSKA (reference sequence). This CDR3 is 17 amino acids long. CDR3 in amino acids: CSATDTVAGAGWETQYF. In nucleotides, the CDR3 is TGCAGTGCTACGGACACTGTAGCAGGGGCCGGATGGGAGACCCAGTACTTC.

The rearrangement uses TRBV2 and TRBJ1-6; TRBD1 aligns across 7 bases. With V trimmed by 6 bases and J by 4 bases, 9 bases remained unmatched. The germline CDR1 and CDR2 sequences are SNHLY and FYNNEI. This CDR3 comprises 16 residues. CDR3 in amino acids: CASRLSGTVYNSPLHF. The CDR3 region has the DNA TGTGCCAGCAGATTATCCGGGACAGTTTATAATTCACCCCTCCACTTT.

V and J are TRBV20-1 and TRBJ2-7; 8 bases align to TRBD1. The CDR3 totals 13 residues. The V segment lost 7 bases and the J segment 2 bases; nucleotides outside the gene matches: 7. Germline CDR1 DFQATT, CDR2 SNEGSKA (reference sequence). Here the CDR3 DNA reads TGCAGTGTCACGACAGGGGAAGCCTACGAGCAGTACTTC. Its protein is CSVTTGEAYEQYF.

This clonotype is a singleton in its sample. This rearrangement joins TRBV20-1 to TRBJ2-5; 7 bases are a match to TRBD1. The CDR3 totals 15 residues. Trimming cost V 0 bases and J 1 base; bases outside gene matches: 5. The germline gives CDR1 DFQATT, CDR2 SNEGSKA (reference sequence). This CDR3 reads CSARDLGQSQETQYF. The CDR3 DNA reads TGCAGTGCTAGAGATCTGGGACAGAGCCAAGAGACCCAGTACTTC.

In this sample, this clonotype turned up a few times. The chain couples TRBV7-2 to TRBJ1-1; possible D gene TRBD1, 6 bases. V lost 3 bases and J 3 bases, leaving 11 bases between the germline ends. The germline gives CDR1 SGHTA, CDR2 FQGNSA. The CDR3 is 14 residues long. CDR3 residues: CASSFKTGHTEAFF. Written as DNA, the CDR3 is TGTGCCAGCAGCTTCAAGACAGGACACACTGAAGCTTTCTTT.

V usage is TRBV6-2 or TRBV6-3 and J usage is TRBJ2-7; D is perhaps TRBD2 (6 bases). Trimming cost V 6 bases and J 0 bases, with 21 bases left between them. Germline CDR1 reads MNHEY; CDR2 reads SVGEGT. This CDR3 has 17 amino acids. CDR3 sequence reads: CASSPAFRGKTSYEQYF. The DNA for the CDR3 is TGTGCCAGCAGCCCCGCGTTTCGGGGGAAAACCTCCTACGAGCAGTACTTC.